This TCR beta chain was obtained from a study of T-cell memory formation after mild COVID-19. Points from the study as a whole: Clones contracting across day 15 to 85 had a balanced CD4/CD8 profile; later expanding clones leaned CD4+. Pre-infection memory harbored some responding clones, suggesting cross-reactive memory joined.

This clonotype has more than one count but fewer than ten. Antigen unknown. V lost 4 bases and J lost 0, with 10 bases in between. The CDR3 length is 15 residues. TCRdb redid the calling of the 5' RACE reads with MiXCR, one entry per CDR3 protein. The repertoire holds roughly 150,000 distinct CDR3 sequences, with 14% to 15% as singletons. This TCR was sampled from an adult woman who had mild COVID-19 (a few samples of this study predate the infection). Cell type and time point are not known. Sequencing was performed on PBMCs or a T cell subset sorted from them (not recorded which). The V gene is TRBV12-3 or TRBV12-4, the J gene TRBJ1-3, with unresolved D. In nucleotides, the CDR3 is TGTGCCAGCAGTTCCTTCATGGGCTCTGGAAACACCATATATTTT. It codes for CASSSFMGSGNTIYF.